These 8 T cell receptor beta chains originate from one sample sequenced in a study of shared clonotypes between healthy human individuals. The data were produced by immunoSEQ multiplex PCR, yet TCRdb's version contains in-frame clones alone and is incomplete. This sample has 400,000 to 500,000 clones, with less than 80% found just once. The sequenced sample was PBMCs. These receptors were collected from a woman aged 40 to 49 in good health. Some clones in this sample may be carry-over from other donors' samples.

J is TRBJ2-1 and V is TRBV5-1, with 8 positions matching TRBD2. Trimming removed 4 bases from V and 4 bases from J; junction bases left unmatched: 10. Germline V gene data show CDR1 as SGHRS and CDR2 as YFSETQ. The CDR3 length is 16 residues. The CDR3 loop is CASSTSSSGGYNEQFF. The DNA for the CDR3 is TGCGCCAGCAGCACCAGTTCCAGCGGGGGTTACAATGAGCAGTTCTTC. Drawing the rest from reference TRBV5-1 and TRBJ2-1, the complete variable domain is KAGVTQTPRYLIKTRGQQVTLSCSPISGHRSVSWYQQTPGQGLQFLFEYFSETQRNKGNFPGRFSGRQFSNSRSEMNVSTLELGDSALYLCASSTSSSGGYNEQFFGPGTRLTVL.

This clone was seen a few times. The chain couples TRBV18 to TRBJ1-1, with a possible D match to TRBD1 (5 bases). The V gene lost 0 bases and the J gene lost 0 bases, with 8 bases spanning the gap. This CDR3 has 15 amino acids. Germline lookup yields CDR1 KGHSH and CDR2 LQKENI. CDR3 loop: CASSPPGRMNTEAFF. The DNA of the CDR3 is TGTGCCAGCTCACCACCGGGACGGATGAACACTGAAGCTTTCTTT. Full variable domain (outside the CDR3, taken from reference TRBV18 and TRBJ1-1): NAGVMQNPRHLVRRRGQEARLRCSPMKGHSHVYWYRQLPEEGLKFMVYLQKENIIDESGMPKERFSAEFPKEGPSILRIQQVVRGDSAAYFCASSPPGRMNTEAFFGQGTRLTVV.

This chain connects TRBV19 to TRBJ2-7; a weak D match, TRBD1 (6 bases). V lost 6 bases and J lost 2, with 17 bases in between. The CDR3 is 15 residues long. Germline CDR1 is LNHDA and CDR2 is SQIVND (reference sequence). The CDR3 loop is CASSNRERSPYEQYF. The CDR3 nucleotides read TGTGCCAGTAGCAACAGGGAGAGGAGCCCCTACGAGCAGTACTTC. Looking up the rest from reference TRBV19 and TRBJ2-7 gives the full variable domain: DGGITQSPKYLFRKEGQNVTLSCEQNLNHDAMYWYRQDPGQGLRLIYYSQIVNDFQKGDIAEGYSVSREKKESFPLTVTSAQKNPTAFYLCASSNRERSPYEQYFGPGTRLTVT.

V is TRBV6-1 and J is TRBJ2-1; D gene uncertain. V dropped 0 bases and J dropped 5 bases, with 11 bases sitting between them. Germline V CDR1 and CDR2: MNHNS, SASEGT. The CDR3 runs 15 residues. For the CDR3, the DNA is TGTGCCAGCAGTGAAGCCAGACTGCGGAACAATGAGCAGTTCTTC. This gives the protein CASSEARLRNNEQFF.

The chain recombines TRBV7-3 with TRBJ2-1; TRBD2 is a possible D gene (6 bases). Germline V CDR1 and CDR2: SGHTA, FQGTGA. This CDR3 spans 15 amino acids. V gave up 6 bases and J gave up 4 bases, with 16 bases separating them. Here the CDR3 reads CASSTSTGVYNEQFF. In nucleotides, the CDR3 is TGTGCCAGCAGTACTTCTACGGGAGTTTACAATGAGCAGTTCTTC. The full variable domain, in which reference TRBV7-3 and TRBJ2-1 provide the parts outside the CDR3, is GAGVSQTPSNKVTEKGKYVELRCDPISGHTALYWYRQSLGQGPEFLIYFQGTGAADDSGLPNDRFFAVRPEGSVSTLKIQRTERGDSAVYLCASSTSTGVYNEQFFGPGTRLTVL.

The J gene is TRBJ2-1, the V gene TRBV18; the D gene is possibly TRBD2 (6 bases). This CDR3 has 14 amino acids. Trimming shortened V by 0 bases and J by 9 bases, and 12 bases separated the two germline ends. CDR1 and CDR2 (germline): KGHSH, LQKENI. The CDR3 spells CASSPPAGSIEQFF. CDR3 DNA sequence: TGTGCCAGCTCACCACCGGCGGGATCAATTGAGCAGTTCTTC.

The chain links TRBV28 to TRBJ1-2; unclear D gene. V dropped 2 bases and J dropped 8 bases, with 9 bases sitting between them. The CDR3 runs 12 residues. Germline V CDR1 and CDR2: MDHEN, SYDVKM. CDR3 coding DNA: TGTGCCAGCAGTTTAGACGGGGTGGGCTACACCTTC. Translation: CASSLDGVGYTF.

V is TRBV6-1 and J is TRBJ1-5; D is uncertain. CDR3 size: 19 residues. Germline values: CDR1 MNHNS, CDR2 SASEGT. V was pared by 4 bases and J by 0 bases, with 22 bases between. CDR3 sequence (DNA): TGTGCCAGCAGTGCATGGGGAGACACCAGGTTCTATAGCAATCAGCCCCAGCATTTT. It yields the protein CASSAWGDTRFYSNQPQHF.